This is a list of T cell receptor beta chains from one sample in a study of response to subunit inactivated influenza vaccine. Via MiXCR, TCRdb re-called the RT-PCR reads, giving one row per CDR3 protein. The sample lists 500,000 to 750,000 distinct CDR3 sequences, around 13% occurring once. The sample consisted of PBMCs from blood, taken 12 days after vaccination. These receptors all come from a middle-aged man who received an inactivated influenza vaccine. CDR3s include the opening cysteine and the closing phenylalanine or tryptophan. The D gene is left open where the match is weak. For some rows the clone size is stated as once, few or many, or as a class when expanded; others skip it.

clone_size: few
v_call: TRBV11-2
d_call: -
j_call: TRBJ2-7
cdr3_nt: TGTGCCAGCAGCTTTAGGACGGGGATCTCCTACGAGCAGTACTTC
cdr3_aa: CASSFRTGISYEQYF

clone_size: many
v_call: TRBV5-1
d_call: TRBD1
j_call: TRBJ2-5
cdr3_nt: TGCGCCAGCAGCTTGGGAGGGACAGTAGAGACCCAGTACTTC
cdr3_aa: CASSLGGTVETQYF

clone_size: -
v_call: TRBV6-5
d_call: TRBD2
j_call: TRBJ2-3
cdr3_nt: TGTGCCAGCAGTTACTCGTGGCGGGGGGGCTTCGGGGTTACGCAGTATTTT
cdr3_aa: CASSYSWRGGFGVTQYF

clone_size: few
v_call: TRBV28
d_call: TRBD1
j_call: TRBJ2-4
cdr3_nt: TGTGCCAGCAGCACTGCAGGGACAGGGGCCCGGCTAGCCAAAAACATTCAGTACTTC
cdr3_aa: CASSTAGTGARLAKNIQYF

clone_size: few
v_call: TRBV28
d_call: TRBD1
j_call: TRBJ1-6
cdr3_nt: TGTGCCAGCAGTTCTACAGGGGAGGCCTATTCACCCCTCCACTTT
cdr3_aa: CASSSTGEAYSPLHF

clone_size: many
v_call: TRBV28
d_call: -
j_call: TRBJ2-7
cdr3_nt: TGTGCCAGCAGTCAGTACCTCTACGAGCAGTACTTC
cdr3_aa: CASSQYLYEQYF

clone_size: few
v_call: TRBV20-1
d_call: -
j_call: TRBJ1-4
cdr3_nt: TGCAGTGCTAGACCCGCGGGGGCGGGGGGGGATAATGAAAAACTGTTTTTT
cdr3_aa: CSARPAGAGGDNEKLFF

clone_size: -
v_call: TRBV6-5
d_call: TRBD1
j_call: TRBJ2-1
cdr3_nt: TGTGCCAGCAGTCCCGCTTTCTCCGGGACAGAAACCCCTTATGAGCAGTTCTTC
cdr3_aa: CASSPAFSGTETPYEQFF

clone_size: -
v_call: TRBV20-1
d_call: -
j_call: TRBJ1-2
cdr3_nt: TGCAGTGTTAGGGACGACTATGGCTACACCTTC
cdr3_aa: CSVRDDYGYTF

clone_size: many
v_call: TRBV5-6
d_call: TRBD1
j_call: TRBJ1-1
cdr3_nt: TGTGCCAGCAGCTTGACGACAGGGGGGAACACTGAAGCTTTCTTT
cdr3_aa: CASSLTTGGNTEAFF

clone_size: -
v_call: TRBV7-2
d_call: -
j_call: TRBJ1-6
cdr3_nt: TGTGCCACCACGTCGTCAGTGGGGAATTCACCCCTCCACTTT
cdr3_aa: CATTSSVGNSPLHF

clone_size: few
v_call: TRBV7-7
d_call: -
j_call: TRBJ2-3
cdr3_nt: TGTGCCAGCAGCCTGGACGGTGCGAATACGCAGTATTTT
cdr3_aa: CASSLDGANTQYF

clone_size: -
v_call: TRBV11-2
d_call: TRBD1
j_call: TRBJ2-1
cdr3_nt: TGTGCCAGCAGCTTAGCTTACAGGGGGTTCCACAATGAGCAGTTCTTC
cdr3_aa: CASSLAYRGFHNEQFF

clone_size: -
v_call: TRBV5-1
d_call: -
j_call: TRBJ2-3
cdr3_nt: TGCGCCAGCAGCTTGGAAGGGACGCGAGGAGATACGCAGTATTTT
cdr3_aa: CASSLEGTRGDTQYF

clone_size: few
v_call: TRBV5-5
d_call: TRBD2
j_call: TRBJ2-3
cdr3_nt: TGTGCCAGCAGCTCGTTTCCGGGGGGGAACACAGATACGCAGTATTTT
cdr3_aa: CASSSFPGGNTDTQYF

clone_size: few
v_call: TRBV29-1
d_call: -
j_call: TRBJ2-5
cdr3_nt: TGCAGCGTTGCCCGGGTCCTGGACGGGACCCAGTACTTC
cdr3_aa: CSVARVLDGTQYF

clone_size: -
v_call: TRBV6-5
d_call: TRBD2
j_call: TRBJ2-2
cdr3_nt: TGTGCCAGCAGTTACTCCGTTGGGGTCCTAGCGGATACCACCGGGGAGCTGTTTTTT
cdr3_aa: CASSYSVGVLADTTGELFF

clone_size: few
v_call: TRBV29-1
d_call: -
j_call: TRBJ2-3
cdr3_nt: TGCAGCAGTAGACCTCGGACAGATACGCAGTATTTT
cdr3_aa: CSSRPRTDTQYF

clone_size: -
v_call: TRBV4-2
d_call: -
j_call: TRBJ2-1
cdr3_nt: TGTGCCAGCAGCCTAACGGAGGTCCCCTACAATGAGCAGTTCTTC
cdr3_aa: CASSLTEVPYNEQFF

clone_size: few
v_call: TRBV5-1
d_call: TRBD1
j_call: TRBJ2-1
cdr3_nt: TGCGCCAGCAGCTTCGGGGACAGGGCCTACAATGAGCAGTTCTTC
cdr3_aa: CASSFGDRAYNEQFF